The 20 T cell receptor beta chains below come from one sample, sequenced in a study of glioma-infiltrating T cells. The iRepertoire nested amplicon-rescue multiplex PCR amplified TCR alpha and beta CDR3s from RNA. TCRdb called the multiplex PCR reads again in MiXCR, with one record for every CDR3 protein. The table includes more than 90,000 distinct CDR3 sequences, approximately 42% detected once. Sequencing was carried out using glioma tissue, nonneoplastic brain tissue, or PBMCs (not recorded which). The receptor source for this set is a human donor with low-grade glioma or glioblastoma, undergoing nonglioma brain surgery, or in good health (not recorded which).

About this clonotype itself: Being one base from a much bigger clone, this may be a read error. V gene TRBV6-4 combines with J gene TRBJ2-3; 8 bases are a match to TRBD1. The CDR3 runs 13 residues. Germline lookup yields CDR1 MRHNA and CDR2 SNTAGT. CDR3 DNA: TGTGCCAGCAGCCGGGACAGGCAAGATACGCGGTATTTT. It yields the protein CASSRDRQDTRYF.

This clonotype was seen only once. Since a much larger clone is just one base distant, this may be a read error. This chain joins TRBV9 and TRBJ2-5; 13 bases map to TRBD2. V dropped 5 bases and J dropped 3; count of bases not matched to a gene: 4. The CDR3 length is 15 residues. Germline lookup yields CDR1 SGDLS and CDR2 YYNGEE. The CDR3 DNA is TGTGCCAGCAGACCGGGACTAGCGGGGAAAGAGACCCAGTACTTC. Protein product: CASRPGLAGKETQYF.

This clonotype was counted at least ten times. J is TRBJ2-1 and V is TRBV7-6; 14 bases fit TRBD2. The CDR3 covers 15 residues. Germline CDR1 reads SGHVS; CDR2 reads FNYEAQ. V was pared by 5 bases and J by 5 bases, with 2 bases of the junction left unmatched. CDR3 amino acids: CASSPGLAGDNEQFF. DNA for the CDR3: TGTGCCAGCAGCCCGGGACTAGCGGGGGACAATGAGCAGTTCTTC.

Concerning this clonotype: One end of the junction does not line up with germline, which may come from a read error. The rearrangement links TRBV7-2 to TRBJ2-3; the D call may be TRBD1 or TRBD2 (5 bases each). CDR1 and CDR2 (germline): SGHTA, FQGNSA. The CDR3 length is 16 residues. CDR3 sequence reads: CASSLVGGLQGDTQFF. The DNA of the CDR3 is TGTGCCAGCAGCTTAGTCGGCGGGCTTCAGGGAGATACGCAGTTCTTT. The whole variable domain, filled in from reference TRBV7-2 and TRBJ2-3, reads GAGVSQSPSNKVTEKGKDVELRCDPISGHTALYWYRQSLGQGLEFLIYFQGNSAPDKSGLPSDRFSAERTGGSVSTLTIQRTQQEDSAVYLCASSLVGGLQGDTQFFGPGTRLTVL.

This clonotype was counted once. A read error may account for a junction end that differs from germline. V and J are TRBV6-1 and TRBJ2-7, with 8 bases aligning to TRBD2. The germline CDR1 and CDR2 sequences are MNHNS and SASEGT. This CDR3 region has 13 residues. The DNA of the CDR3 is TGTGCCGTCTCGACTAGCGACGCCTACGAGCAGCACTTC. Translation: CAVSTSDAYEQHF.

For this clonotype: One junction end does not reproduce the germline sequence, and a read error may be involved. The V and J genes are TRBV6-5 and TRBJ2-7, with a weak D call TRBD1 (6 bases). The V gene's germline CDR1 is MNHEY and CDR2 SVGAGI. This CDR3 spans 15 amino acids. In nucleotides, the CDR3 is TGTGCCAGCAGTGACTCGGGGACAACCCCTACCGAGCAGTACTTC. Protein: CASSDSGTTPTEQYF.

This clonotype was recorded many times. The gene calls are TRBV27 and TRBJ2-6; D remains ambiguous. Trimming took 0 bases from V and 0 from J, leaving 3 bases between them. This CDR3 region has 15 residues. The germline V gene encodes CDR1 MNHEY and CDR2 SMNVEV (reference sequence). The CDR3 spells CASSLSRSGANVLTF. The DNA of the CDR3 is TGTGCCAGCAGTTTATCACGCTCTGGGGCCAACGTCCTGACTTTC.

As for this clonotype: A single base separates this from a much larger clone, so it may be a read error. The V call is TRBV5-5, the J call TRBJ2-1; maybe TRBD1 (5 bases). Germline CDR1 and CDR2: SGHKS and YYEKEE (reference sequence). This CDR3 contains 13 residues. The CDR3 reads CASSVDSYDEQFF. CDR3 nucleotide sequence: TGTGCCAGCAGCGTCGACAGCTACGATGAGCAGTTCTTC.

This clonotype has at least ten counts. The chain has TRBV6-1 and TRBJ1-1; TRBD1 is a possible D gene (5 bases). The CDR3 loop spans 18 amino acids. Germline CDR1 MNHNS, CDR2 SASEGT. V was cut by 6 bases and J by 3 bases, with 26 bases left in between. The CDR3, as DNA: TGTGCCAGCAGCCCAGTTAGCCTCTCCGCCCAGGGACACACTGAAGCTTTCTTT. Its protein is CASSPVSLSAQGHTEAFF.

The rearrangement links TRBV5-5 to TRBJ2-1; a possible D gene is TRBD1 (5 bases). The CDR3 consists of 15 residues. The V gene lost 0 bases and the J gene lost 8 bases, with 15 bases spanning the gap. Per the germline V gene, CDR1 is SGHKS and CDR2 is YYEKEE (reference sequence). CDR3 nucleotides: TGTGCCAGCAGCTTGGAGCAGGGTCCCTGGCATGAGCAGTTCTTC. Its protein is CASSLEQGPWHEQFF.

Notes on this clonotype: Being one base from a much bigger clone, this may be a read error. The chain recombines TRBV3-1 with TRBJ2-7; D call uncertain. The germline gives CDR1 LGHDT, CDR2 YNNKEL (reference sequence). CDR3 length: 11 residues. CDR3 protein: CASSQSNEQHF. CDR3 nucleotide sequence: TGTGCCAGCAGCCAATCGAATGAGCAGCACTTC.

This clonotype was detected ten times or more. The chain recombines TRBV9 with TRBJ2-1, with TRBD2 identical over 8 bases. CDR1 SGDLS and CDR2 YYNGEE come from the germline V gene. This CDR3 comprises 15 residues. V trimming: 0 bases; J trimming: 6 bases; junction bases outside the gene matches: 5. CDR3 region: CASSVEASGFNEQFF. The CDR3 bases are TGTGCCAGCAGCGTAGAGGCTAGCGGGTTCAATGAGCAGTTCTTC.

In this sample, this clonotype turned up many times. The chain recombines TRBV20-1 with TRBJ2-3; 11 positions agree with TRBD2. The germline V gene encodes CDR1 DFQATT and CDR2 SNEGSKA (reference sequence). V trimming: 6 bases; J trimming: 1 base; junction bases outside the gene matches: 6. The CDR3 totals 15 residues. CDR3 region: CSAISGRAGTDTQYF. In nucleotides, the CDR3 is TGCAGTGCAATTAGCGGGAGGGCCGGCACAGATACGCAGTATTTT.

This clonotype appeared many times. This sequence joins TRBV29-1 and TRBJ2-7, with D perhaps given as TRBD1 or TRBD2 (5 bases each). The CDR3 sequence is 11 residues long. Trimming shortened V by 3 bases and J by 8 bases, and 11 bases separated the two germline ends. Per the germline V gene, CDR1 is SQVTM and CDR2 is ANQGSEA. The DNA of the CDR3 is TGCAGCGTTGAGAGGGACGTCCAGCAGTACTTC. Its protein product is CSVERDVQQYF.

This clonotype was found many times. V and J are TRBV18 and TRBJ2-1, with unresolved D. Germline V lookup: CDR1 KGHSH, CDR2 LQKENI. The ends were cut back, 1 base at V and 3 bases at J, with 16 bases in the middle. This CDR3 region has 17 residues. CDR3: CASSPQVPVPNYNEQFF. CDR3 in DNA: TGTGCCAGCTCACCACAGGTTCCCGTTCCTAACTACAATGAGCAGTTCTTC.

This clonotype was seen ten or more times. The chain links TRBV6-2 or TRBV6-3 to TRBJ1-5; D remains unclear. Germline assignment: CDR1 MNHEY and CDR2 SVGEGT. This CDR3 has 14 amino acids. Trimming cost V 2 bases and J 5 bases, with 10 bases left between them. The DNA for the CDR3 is TGTGCCAGCAGTTACCCCGGGTTTTATCAGCCCCAGCATTTT. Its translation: CASSYPGFYQPQHF.

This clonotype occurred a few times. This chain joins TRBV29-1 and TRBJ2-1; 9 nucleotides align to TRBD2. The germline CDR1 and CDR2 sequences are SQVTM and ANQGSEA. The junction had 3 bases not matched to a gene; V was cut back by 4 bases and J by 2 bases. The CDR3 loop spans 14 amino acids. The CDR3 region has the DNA TGCAGCGTTGGGGCTAGCGGGGCCTACAATGAGCAGTTCTTC. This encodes CSVGASGAYNEQFF.

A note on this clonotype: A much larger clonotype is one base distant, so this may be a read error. The DNA of the CDR3 is TGCAGCGCTGGGACAGGGGACACCGACGAGCAGTACTTC. Its translation is CSAGTGDTDEQYF. This chain connects TRBV20-1 to TRBJ2-7; 10 positions agree with TRBD1. The CDR3 length is 13 residues. Germline V gene sequence: CDR1 DFQATT, CDR2 SNEGSKA (reference sequence).

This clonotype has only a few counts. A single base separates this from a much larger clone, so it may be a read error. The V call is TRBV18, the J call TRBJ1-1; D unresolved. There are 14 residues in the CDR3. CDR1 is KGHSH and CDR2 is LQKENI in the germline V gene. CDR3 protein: CASPPSISNTEAFF. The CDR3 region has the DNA TGTGCCAGCCCACCCTCAATATCGAACACTGAAGCTTTCTTT.

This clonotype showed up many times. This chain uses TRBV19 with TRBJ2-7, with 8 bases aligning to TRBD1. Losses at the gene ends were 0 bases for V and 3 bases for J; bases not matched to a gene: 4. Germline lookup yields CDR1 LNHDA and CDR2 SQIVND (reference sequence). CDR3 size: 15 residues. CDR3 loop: CASSIERQGSYEQYF. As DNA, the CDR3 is TGTGCCAGTAGTATAGAACGACAGGGGAGCTACGAGCAGTACTTC.